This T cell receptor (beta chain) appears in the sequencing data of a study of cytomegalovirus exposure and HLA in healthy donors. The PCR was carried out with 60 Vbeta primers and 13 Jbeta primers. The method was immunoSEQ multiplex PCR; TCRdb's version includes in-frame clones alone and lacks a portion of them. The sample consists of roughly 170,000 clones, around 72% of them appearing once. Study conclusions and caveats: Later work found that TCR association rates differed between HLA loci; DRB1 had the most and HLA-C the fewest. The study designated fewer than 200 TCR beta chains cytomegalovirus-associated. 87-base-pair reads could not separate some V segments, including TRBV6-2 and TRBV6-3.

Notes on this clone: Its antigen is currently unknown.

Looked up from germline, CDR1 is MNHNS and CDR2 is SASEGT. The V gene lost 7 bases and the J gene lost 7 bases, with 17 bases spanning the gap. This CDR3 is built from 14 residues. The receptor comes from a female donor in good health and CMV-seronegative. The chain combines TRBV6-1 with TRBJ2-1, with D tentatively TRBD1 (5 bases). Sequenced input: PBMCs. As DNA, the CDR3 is TGTGCCAGCAAAGGGGTGGAAGTGCGTAATGAGCAGTTCTTC. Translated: CASKGVEVRNEQFF.